This entry lists 18 T cell receptor beta chains sequenced from one sample in a study of blood T cell repertoires in COVID-19. Using immunoSEQ multiplex PCR, the repertoire was profiled, and TCRdb retains in-frame clones only, with some absent. Among about 480,000 clones listed, roughly nine tenths were seen once. Sequencing was done on a sample of peripheral blood. The receptors come from a man aged 18 to 30 with COVID-19, enrolled during active disease.

This rearrangement joins TRBV7-9 to TRBJ2-1; possibly TRBD1 for D (6 bases). CDR1 is SEHNR and CDR2 is FQNEAQ in the germline V gene (reference sequence). Deletions cut 5 bases from V and 4 bases from J, with 12 bases between. This CDR3 is 14 amino acids long. CDR3: CASSKGGQYNEQFF. Written as DNA, the CDR3 is TGTGCCAGCAGCAAAGGGGGACAATACAATGAGCAGTTCTTC.

The J gene is TRBJ1-4, the V gene TRBV6-5; D uncertain. Germline V gene data show CDR1 as MNHEY and CDR2 as SVGAGI. Trimming pared 7 bases from V and 5 bases from J, leaving 14 bases between. The CDR3 consists of 14 residues. The CDR3, as DNA: TGTGCCAGCAACGAGTGGCGGGCGAATGAAAAACTGTTTTTT. Its protein is CASNEWRANEKLFF.

This clone appeared a few times. The chain carries TRBV27 and TRBJ2-7; 9 bases map to TRBD1. This CDR3 contains 16 residues. Trimming took 4 bases from V and 6 from J; bases not matched to a gene: 13. In germline, CDR1 is MNHEY, CDR2 SMNVEV (reference sequence). The DNA for the CDR3 is TGTGCCAGCAGTTCCCTTCATGACGGGGGACAGGGCGAGCAGTACTTC. It is translated as CASSSLHDGGQGEQYF.

The chain is built from TRBV5-1 and TRBJ1-1; no clear D. V dropped 0 bases and J dropped 5 bases, with 14 bases sitting between them. This CDR3 region has 15 residues. CDR1 and CDR2 (germline): SGHRS, YFSETQ. DNA of the CDR3: TGCGCCAGCAGCTTGGGCGACACCCGAGGGACTGAAGCTTTCTTT. It codes for CASSLGDTRGTEAFF.

J is TRBJ2-7 and V is TRBV19; TRBD1 aligns across 7 bases. There are 14 residues in the CDR3. Germline V gene lookup returns CDR1 LNHDA and CDR2 SQIVND (reference sequence). The ends lost 4 bases at V and 6 bases at J; junction bases unmatched: 9. CDR3 in amino acids: CASSNPSQGFEQYF. DNA for the CDR3: TGTGCCAGTAGTAACCCCTCACAGGGGTTCGAGCAGTACTTC.

V gene TRBV6-5 combines with J gene TRBJ1-4; 7 nucleotides match TRBD1. CDR3 size: 15 residues. V gave up 3 bases and J gave up 5 bases; unmatched junction bases: 6. CDR1 is MNHEY, CDR2 SVGAGI, per germline. The DNA for the CDR3 is TGTGCCAGCAGTTATAGGAGGGGACAGAATGAAAAACTGTTTTTT. Protein product: CASSYRRGQNEKLFF.

The V gene is TRBV7-2, the J gene TRBJ2-1; D unresolved. This CDR3 spans 14 amino acids. Trimming removed 5 bases from V and 6 bases from J, with 14 bases in between. Germline-derived CDR1 and CDR2 are SGHTA and FQGNSA. The CDR3 DNA follows: TGTGCCAGCAGCATGGGCCTGTTGGGCAATGAGCAGTTCTTC. It translates to CASSMGLLGNEQFF.

This clone was counted between two and nine times. The V call is TRBV25-1, the J call TRBJ1-5, with a weak D call TRBD1 (5 bases). CDR3 length: 14 residues. Germline assignment: CDR1 MGHDK and CDR2 SYGVNS. Deletions cut 5 bases from V and 0 bases from J, with 8 bases between. As DNA, the CDR3 is TGTGCCAGCAGTTTAACAGGTAGCAATCAGCCCCAGCATTTT. Protein sequence: CASSLTGSNQPQHF.

The V and J genes are TRBV5-4 and TRBJ1-2; a possible D gene is TRBD1 (6 bases). The CDR3 extends over 16 amino acids. Trimming cost V 4 bases and J 1 base, with 17 bases left between them. The V gene's germline CDR1 is SGHNT and CDR2 YYREEE (reference sequence). CDR3 protein: CASSAWTETFNYGYTF. In DNA, the CDR3 is TGTGCCAGCAGCGCCTGGACAGAAACTTTTAACTATGGCTACACCTTC.

The V and J genes are TRBV2 and TRBJ1-1; 7 bases align to TRBD1. The CDR3 runs 13 residues. Losses at the gene ends were 6 bases for V and 4 bases for J; bases not matched to a gene: 5. Germline V gene sequence: CDR1 SNHLY, CDR2 FYNNEI. CDR3 residues: CASRTGVSTEAFF. The CDR3 DNA reads TGTGCCAGCAGAACAGGGGTGAGCACTGAAGCTTTCTTT. The entire variable domain, with the rest obtained from reference TRBV2 and TRBJ1-1, is as follows: EPEVTQTPSHQVTQMGQEVILRCVPISNHLYFYWYRQILGQKVEFLVSFYNNEISEKSEIFDDQFSVERPDGSNFTLKIRSTKLEDSAMYFCASRTGVSTEAFFGQGTRLTVV.

The chain couples TRBV6-5 to TRBJ2-7, with D perhaps matching TRBD2 (6 bases). Trimming took 6 bases from V and 2 from J, leaving 14 bases between them. The germline gives CDR1 MNHEY, CDR2 SVGAGI. CDR3 length: 14 amino acids. CDR3 in amino acids: CASSLEGLTYEQYF. The CDR3 bases are TGTGCCAGCAGCCTGGAGGGGCTAACCTACGAGCAGTACTTC.

The chain combines TRBV3-1 (or the pseudogene TRBV3-2) with TRBJ2-7; 8 nucleotides agree with TRBD1. CDR1 is LGHDT and CDR2 is YNNKEL in the germline V gene (reference sequence). The CDR3 is 15 residues long. V lost 2 bases to trimming and J lost 5 bases; unmatched junction nucleotides: 8. This chain's CDR3 is CASSQFRDRLDEQYF. In nucleotides, the CDR3 is TGTGCCAGCAGCCAATTCCGGGACAGGCTGGACGAGCAGTACTTC.

The CDR3 here is CSVETGPNSPLHF. For the CDR3, the DNA is TGCAGCGTTGAAACAGGTCCTAATTCACCCCTCCACTTT. The J gene is TRBJ1-6, the V gene TRBV29-1; D may be TRBD1 (5 bases). The germline CDR1 and CDR2 sequences are SQVTM and ANQGSEA. V was shortened by 2 bases and J by 6 bases, with 8 bases between the two germline ends. The CDR3 extends over 13 amino acids.

The table lists this clone with a count of one. The V call is TRBV7-2, the J call TRBJ1-2, with 9 bases matching TRBD1. CDR1 SGHTA and CDR2 FQGNSA come from the germline V gene. CDR3 length: 14 residues. With V trimmed by 7 bases and J by 8 bases, 11 bases remained unmatched. DNA of the CDR3: TGTGCCAGCACCGCCCGGGACAGGGATTGGGGCTACACCTTC. Translated, it gives CASTARDRDWGYTF.

The V gene is TRBV4-1, the J gene TRBJ1-4; D is unclear. The CDR3 contains 17 residues. From germline, CDR1 is MGHRA and CDR2 YSYEKL. V lost 4 bases and J lost 8, with 23 bases in between. The CDR3 here is CASSPTGGGLPGEKLFF. As DNA, the CDR3 is TGCGCCAGCAGCCCGACCGGAGGAGGACTCCCGGGGGAAAAACTGTTTTTT.

This clone turned up a few times. The V gene is TRBV5-8, the J gene TRBJ1-5; D is unclear. Trimming left V 2 bases short and J 5 bases short, with 11 bases between. Germline values: CDR1 SGHTS, CDR2 YDEGEE. There are 14 residues in the CDR3. The CDR3 protein is CASSLMQRDQPQHF. In nucleotides, the CDR3 is TGTGCCAGCAGCTTAATGCAGAGGGATCAGCCCCAGCATTTT.

This clone was seen only once. V is TRBV9 and J is TRBJ2-5; 10 bases line up with TRBD2. The J segment lost 1 base and the V segment lost 3 bases, leaving 9 bases of the junction unmatched. The V gene's germline CDR1 is SGDLS and CDR2 YYNGEE. The CDR3 is 17 amino acids. The DNA of the CDR3 is TGTGCCAGCAGCGCCCTTGGACTAGCGGACAGCCAAGAGACCCAGTACTTC. Its translation is CASSALGLADSQETQYF.

The chain uses TRBV6-6 and TRBJ2-1; the match to TRBD2 covers 9 bases. The CDR3 is made up of 14 amino acids. From germline, CDR1 is MNHNY and CDR2 SVGAGI (reference sequence). V lost 8 bases and J lost 2; bases outside the gene matches: 4. The CDR3 bases are TGTGCCAGCTGCAGCGGGGGGACCTACAATGAGCAGTTCTTC. Translation: CASCSGGTYNEQFF.